These 31 T cell receptor beta chains came from one sample sequenced in a study of long-term antiretroviral therapy in people with HIV. Samples were assayed with immunoSEQ v3.0 at survey level. Sequenced by immunoSEQ multiplex PCR; TCRdb stores in-frame clones only, minus some. The sample shows 30,000 to 40,000 clones, approximately 85% of them seen only once. The starting material was unsorted PBMCs, obtained roughly 3.3 years after starting antiretroviral therapy. These receptors were obtained from a man younger than 35 with HIV.

The chain carries TRBV7-2 and TRBJ2-7; D unresolved. With 0 bases removed from V and 6 bases from J, the gap between germline ends came to 18 bases. The CDR3 covers 16 residues. CDR1 is SGHTA and CDR2 is FQGNSA in the germline V gene. CDR3 protein: CASSLARAPTLGEQYF. The CDR3 DNA sequence: TGTGCCAGCAGCTTAGCCCGGGCCCCGACTCTAGGCGAGCAGTACTTC.

The gene calls are TRBV5-1 and TRBJ2-2; the match to TRBD1 covers 12 bases. The V gene's germline CDR1 is SGHRS and CDR2 YFSETQ. The CDR3 length is 18 residues. V gave up 3 bases and J gave up 0 bases; unmatched junction bases: 6. DNA for the CDR3: TGCGCCAGCAGCTCGGCCGGGACAGGGGGCGCGAACACCGGGGAGCTGTTTTTT. Encoded protein: CASSSAGTGGANTGELFF.

This chain joins TRBV6-5 and TRBJ2-7; TRBD2 is a possible D gene (5 bases). Per germline, CDR1 MNHEY and CDR2 SVGAGI. This CDR3 spans 14 amino acids. Trimming left V 5 bases short and J 2 bases short, with 13 bases between. CDR3 bases: TGTGCCAGCAGTGCAGCTGAGGGAACCTACGAGCAGTACTTC. Amino acid sequence: CASSAAEGTYEQYF.

This sequence joins TRBV5-1 and TRBJ2-7; 7 nucleotides align to TRBD1. The CDR3 runs to 14 residues. Unmatched junction bases numbered 7, after V lost 4 bases and J lost 3 bases. The V gene's germline CDR1 is SGHRS and CDR2 YFSETQ. The CDR3 DNA follows: TGCGCCAGCAGCCCCGGACAGGAGCGCTACGAGCAGTACTTC. Its protein product is CASSPGQERYEQYF. The variable domain in full, with the rest retrieved from reference TRBV5-1 and TRBJ2-7, is KAGVTQTPRYLIKTRGQQVTLSCSPISGHRSVSWYQQTPGQGLQFLFEYFSETQRNKGNFPGRFSGRQFSNSRSEMNVSTLELGDSALYLCASSPGQERYEQYFGPGTRLTVT.

The chain has TRBV6-6 and TRBJ2-2; D is perhaps TRBD2 (6 bases). This CDR3 has 16 residues. Trimming removed 2 bases at V and 0 bases at J, with 10 bases between. Germline V gives CDR1 MNHNY, CDR2 SVGAGI (reference sequence). CDR3 nucleotides: TGTGCCAGCAGTTACATGCCGGGAGCGAACACCGGGGAGCTGTTTTTT. Protein sequence: CASSYMPGANTGELFF.

The chain employs TRBV5-5 and TRBJ1-5; D is unclear. Trimming left V 4 bases short and J 6 bases short, with 11 bases between. Germline V gives CDR1 SGHKS, CDR2 YYEKEE (reference sequence). The CDR3 has 13 residues. As DNA, the CDR3 is TGTGCCAGCAGCCCGGGAGGTAGTCAGCCCCAGCATTTT. Translated, it gives CASSPGGSQPQHF. Variable domain in full (rest from reference TRBV5-5 and TRBJ1-5): DAGVTQSPTHLIKTRGQQVTLRCSPISGHKSVSWYQQVLGQGPQFIFQYYEKEERGRGNFPDRFSARQFPNYSSELNVNALLLGDSALYLCASSPGGSQPQHFGDGTRLSIL.

The genes are TRBV10-3 and TRBJ1-2; the match to TRBD1 covers 7 bases. This CDR3 region has 15 residues. V was pared by 0 bases and J by 4 bases, with 5 bases of the junction left unmatched. Germline loops: CDR1 ENHRY, CDR2 SYGVKD. CDR3 bases: TGTGCCATCAGTGAGTCAAGACAGGGCGGCTATGGCTACACCTTC. Protein sequence: CAISESRQGGYGYTF.

V is TRBV4-3 and J is TRBJ2-7, with D perhaps being TRBD1 or TRBD2 (5 bases each). Germline values: CDR1 LGHNA, CDR2 YSLEER. The CDR3 runs 15 residues. V was pared by 0 bases and J by 2 bases, with 11 bases between. In DNA, the CDR3 is TGCGCCAGCAGCCAAGATCGGGACGGCCCCTACGAGCAGTACTTC. Protein product: CASSQDRDGPYEQYF.

The gene calls are TRBV28 and TRBJ1-4; D unresolved. The CDR3 contains 16 residues. Germline loops: CDR1 MDHEN, CDR2 SYDVKM. The ends were cut back, 4 bases at V and 5 bases at J, with 17 bases in the middle. In nucleotides, the CDR3 is TGTGCCAGCAGTTCCGATACAGAGACTAAGAATGAAAAACTGTTTTTT. Protein: CASSSDTETKNEKLFF.

V gene TRBV11-2 combines with J gene TRBJ1-2, with 9 nucleotides matching TRBD1. This CDR3 is 16 amino acids long. Germline V CDR1 and CDR2: SGHAT, FQNNGV. Losses at the gene ends were 5 bases for V and 4 bases for J; bases not matched to a gene: 11. Here the CDR3 DNA reads TGTGCCAGCAGCCCGATTACAGGGGGCAGCATCTATGGCTACACCTTC. Protein sequence: CASSPITGGSIYGYTF.

As regards this clone: At the DNA level, this CDR3 is encoded by other sequences in the same sample as well. V usage is TRBV9 and J usage is TRBJ2-2; D is undetermined. The V gene's germline CDR1 is SGDLS and CDR2 YYNGEE. This CDR3 region has 12 residues. V shed 0 bases and J shed 7 bases, with 4 bases lying between them. CDR3: CASSVVSGELFF. The CDR3 DNA sequence: TGTGCCAGCAGCGTAGTTAGCGGGGAGCTGTTTTTT.

The chain carries TRBV5-1 and TRBJ2-3; TRBD1 matches 8 bases. Germline CDR1 reads SGHRS; CDR2 reads YFSETQ. Trimming removed 2 bases from V and 3 bases from J; junction bases left unmatched: 5. The CDR3 length is 15 residues. This CDR3 reads CASSFQGAGTDTQYF. CDR3 nucleotides: TGCGCCAGCAGCTTTCAGGGGGCCGGGACAGATACGCAGTATTTT.

V is TRBV7-8 and J is TRBJ1-1; D uncertain. The CDR3 sequence is 15 residues long. CDR1 is SGHVS, CDR2 FQNEAQ, per germline. V was clipped by 2 bases and J by 0 bases, with 10 bases between them. For the CDR3, the DNA is TGTGCCAGCAGCTTAATGAGAGCCATGAACACTGAAGCTTTCTTT. Protein: CASSLMRAMNTEAFF.

The chain recombines TRBV28 with TRBJ2-7; TRBD1 is a possible D gene (6 bases). CDR3 length equals 16 residues. Germline V gene sequence: CDR1 MDHEN, CDR2 SYDVKM. Trimming left V 3 bases short and J 2 bases short, with 17 bases between. The CDR3 is CASSFLPPDRTYEQYF. CDR3 sequence (DNA): TGTGCCAGCAGTTTTCTCCCTCCGGACAGAACCTACGAGCAGTACTTC.

The gene calls are TRBV28 and TRBJ2-3, with 8 positions matching TRBD1. The CDR3 is 15 residues long. The J segment lost 2 bases and the V segment lost 6 bases, leaving 7 bases of the junction unmatched. CDR1 and CDR2 from the germline V gene are MDHEN and SYDVKM. The CDR3: CASSETGEYTDTQYF. CDR3 coding DNA: TGTGCCAGCAGCGAGACAGGGGAGTACACAGATACGCAGTATTTT.

This chain connects TRBV7-8 to TRBJ1-5, with D perhaps matching TRBD1 (5 bases). CDR1 and CDR2 from the germline V gene are SGHVS and FQNEAQ. Trimming took off 1 base at V and 7 bases at J, with 14 bases between the two ends. The CDR3 is made up of 15 amino acids. The CDR3 protein is CASSLGGRGGQPQHF. CDR3 nucleotides: TGTGCCAGCAGCTTAGGGGGCCGGGGAGGACAGCCCCAGCATTTT.

The rearrangement uses TRBV6-5 and TRBJ1-2, with D possibly being TRBD1 (6 bases). V lost 9 bases to trimming and J lost 8 bases, with 19 bases between them. Germline CDR1 and CDR2: MNHEY and SVGAGI. There are 13 residues in the CDR3. The CDR3 sequence: CASLSWGHEGYTF. CDR3 DNA: TGTGCCAGTCTTTCATGGGGGCACGAGGGCTACACCTTC.

V gene TRBV11-1 combines with J gene TRBJ2-6; D possibly uses TRBD1 or TRBD2 (5 bases each). This CDR3 comprises 19 residues. In germline, CDR1 is SGHAT, CDR2 FQDESV (reference sequence). V lost 5 bases, J lost 2 bases, and 22 bases lay in between. In DNA, the CDR3 is TGTGCCAGCAGCCACTACTTTTCGTCTGAGGGGACTGGGGCCAACGTCCTGACTTTC. As protein: CASSHYFSSEGTGANVLTF.

V and J are TRBV6-6 and TRBJ1-6; TRBD1 aligns across 7 bases. The V gene end was trimmed by 7 bases and the J gene end by 13 bases; junction bases not matched to a gene: 10. CDR3 size: 13 residues. CDR1 is MNHNY and CDR2 is SVGAGI in the germline V gene (reference sequence). CDR3 amino acids: CASNSQGEWPLHF. The CDR3 DNA follows: TGTGCCAGCAACAGTCAGGGGGAATGGCCCCTCCACTTT.

This chain joins TRBV19 and TRBJ1-2; D unclear. CDR1 is LNHDA, CDR2 SQIVND, per germline (reference sequence). CDR3 length equals 14 residues. V dropped 5 bases and J dropped 7 bases, with 17 bases sitting between them. CDR3 coding DNA: TGTGCCAGTAGTTCTGAGCCCCTTAGTGCTGGCTACACCTTC. The encoded protein is CASSSEPLSAGYTF.

This chain links TRBV6-1 with TRBJ2-1; 9 bases are a match to TRBD1. After removal of 7 bases from V and 2 bases from J, the junction contained 6 bases not matched to a gene. The CDR3 spans 15 residues. Germline V CDR1 and CDR2: MNHNS, SASEGT. The CDR3 loop is CASTRDRDPYNEQFF. The CDR3 bases are TGTGCCAGCACCCGGGACAGGGATCCCTACAATGAGCAGTTCTTC.

The J gene is TRBJ2-5, the V gene TRBV7-2, with 7 bases matching TRBD1. The CDR3 covers 14 residues. V lost 2 bases and J lost 4; bases outside the gene matches: 4. Germline V gene lookup returns CDR1 SGHTA and CDR2 FQGNSA. In nucleotides, the CDR3 is TGTGCCAGCAGCTTAAACAGGGGAGCAGAGACCCAGTACTTC. As protein: CASSLNRGAETQYF. Full variable domain (remainder filled in from reference TRBV7-2 and TRBJ2-5): GAGVSQSPSNKVTEKGKDVELRCDPISGHTALYWYRQSLGQGLEFLIYFQGNSAPDKSGLPSDRFSAERTGGSVSTLTIQRTQQEDSAVYLCASSLNRGAETQYFGPGTRLLVL.

The gene calls are TRBV5-8 and TRBJ1-1; TRBD1 aligns across 7 bases. Per germline, CDR1 SGHTS and CDR2 YDEGEE. The ends lost 4 bases at V and 10 bases at J; junction bases unmatched: 10. The CDR3 has 13 amino acids. CDR3 coding DNA: TGTGCCAGCAGCCCCGACAGGGCGTATGGAGCTTTCTTT. Translating gives CASSPDRAYGAFF. Together with reference TRBV5-8 and TRBJ1-1, the CDR3 gives the full variable domain: EAGVTQSPTHLIKTRGQQATLRCSPISGHTSVYWYQQALGLGLQFLLWYDEGEERNRGNFPPRFSGRQFPNYSSELNVNALELEDSALYLCASSPDRAYGAFFGQGTRLTVV.

This clone was counted only a few times. The chain combines TRBV28 with TRBJ1-2, with no clear D. Germline CDR1 and CDR2: MDHEN and SYDVKM. Trimming removed 7 bases from V and 2 bases from J, with 14 bases in between. The CDR3 spans 14 residues. As DNA, the CDR3 is TGTGCCAGCAAGCTCGACGAGGAGAACTATGGCTACACCTTC. Translating gives CASKLDEENYGYTF.

The chain links TRBV15 to TRBJ1-4; tentative D call: TRBD1 (6 bases). Germline-derived CDR1 and CDR2 are LNHNV and YYDKDF (reference sequence). Trimming took off 2 bases at V and 4 bases at J, with 14 bases between the two ends. This CDR3 contains 16 residues. CDR3 region: CATSRRARGDNEKLFF. The CDR3 nucleotides read TGTGCCACCAGCAGACGAGCCAGGGGAGATAATGAAAAACTGTTTTTT.

The V and J genes are TRBV11-2 and TRBJ2-1; D is unresolved. Looked up from germline, CDR1 is SGHAT and CDR2 is FQNNGV. The CDR3 sequence is 13 residues long. Deletions cut 6 bases from V and 10 bases from J, with 16 bases between. In DNA, the CDR3 is TGTGCCAGCAGAATCATGAGTCAAAACGAGCAGTTCTTC. This sequence encodes CASRIMSQNEQFF.

The chain employs TRBV28 and TRBJ2-7; 8 nucleotides match TRBD1. This CDR3 has 13 amino acids. Losses at the gene ends were 8 bases for V and 2 bases for J; bases not matched to a gene: 5. CDR1 is MDHEN, CDR2 SYDVKM, per germline. CDR3 sequence reads: CASQETGAYEQYF. The CDR3, as DNA: TGTGCCAGCCAAGAGACAGGGGCCTACGAGCAGTACTTC.

The V and J genes are TRBV10-3 and TRBJ1-3; possibly TRBD1 for D (5 bases). This CDR3 is built from 12 residues. Trimming cost V 9 bases and J 0 bases, with 6 bases left between them. Germline CDR1 and CDR2: ENHRY and SYGVKD. CDR3 amino acids: CAIGASGNTIYF. The CDR3 nucleotides are TGTGCCATTGGGGCCTCTGGAAACACCATATATTTT.

The V gene is TRBV12-2, the J gene TRBJ2-7; no check of the table's D call, TRBD2, against the DNA was made. TRBV12-2 is designated a pseudogene. The CDR3 consists of 15 residues. This chain's CDR3 is CASRFTAGRRYEQYF. The CDR3 DNA sequence: TGTGCAAGTCGCTTTACCGCGGGGAGACGCTACGAGCAGTACTTC.

This chain joins TRBV28 and TRBJ2-7; TRBD2 matches at 7 bases. Germline V CDR1 and CDR2: MDHEN, SYDVKM. This CDR3 spans 13 amino acids. The ends lost 3 bases at V and 2 bases at J; junction bases unmatched: 1. The CDR3: CASSFAGAYEQYF. CDR3 sequence (DNA): TGTGCCAGCAGTTTCGCGGGGGCCTACGAGCAGTACTTC.

V is TRBV5-1 and J is TRBJ2-7; 11 bases fit TRBD2. CDR1 is SGHRS, CDR2 YFSETQ, per germline. The CDR3 totals 16 residues. V gave up 0 bases and J gave up 9 bases; unmatched junction bases: 11. CDR3 sequence: CASSLVAGLAVYRQYF. CDR3 DNA sequence: TGCGCCAGCAGCTTGGTAGCGGGACTAGCGGTTTACCGGCAGTACTTC.